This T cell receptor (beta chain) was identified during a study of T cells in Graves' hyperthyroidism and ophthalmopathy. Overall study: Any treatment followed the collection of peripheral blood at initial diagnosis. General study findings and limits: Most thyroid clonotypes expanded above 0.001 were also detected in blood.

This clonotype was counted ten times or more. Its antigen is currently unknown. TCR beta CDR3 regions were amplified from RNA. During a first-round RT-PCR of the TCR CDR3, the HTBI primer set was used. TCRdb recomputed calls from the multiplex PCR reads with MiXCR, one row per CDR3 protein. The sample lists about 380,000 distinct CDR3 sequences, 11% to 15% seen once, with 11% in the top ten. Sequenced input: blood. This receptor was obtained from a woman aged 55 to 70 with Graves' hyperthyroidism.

The chain's CDR3 is CASSSGQGYNEQFF. The CDR3 bases are TGTGCCAGCAGTTCAGGACAGGGGTACAATGAGCAGTTCTTC. The chain carries TRBV6-1 and TRBJ2-1, with TRBD1 matching 9 bases. The length of the CDR3 is 14 residues. Germline CDR1 reads MNHNS; CDR2 reads SASEGT. J was trimmed by 4 bases and V by 5 bases; bases with no gene match: 3.